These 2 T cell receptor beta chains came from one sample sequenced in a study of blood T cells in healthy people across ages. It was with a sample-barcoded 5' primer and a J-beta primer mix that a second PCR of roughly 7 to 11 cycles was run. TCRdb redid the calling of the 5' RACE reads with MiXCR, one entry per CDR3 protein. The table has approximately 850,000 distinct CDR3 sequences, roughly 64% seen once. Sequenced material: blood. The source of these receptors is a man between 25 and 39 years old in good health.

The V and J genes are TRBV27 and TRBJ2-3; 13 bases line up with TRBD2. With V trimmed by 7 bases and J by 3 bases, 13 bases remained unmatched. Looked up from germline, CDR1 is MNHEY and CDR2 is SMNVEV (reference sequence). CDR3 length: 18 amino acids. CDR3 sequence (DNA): TGTGCCAGCATTCGCACTAGCGGGGGGGCCGGGGGGACAGATACGCAGTATTTT. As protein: CASIRTSGGAGGTDTQYF.

CDR3 sequence reads: CSASPGPKLNEQYF. Written as DNA, the CDR3 is TGCAGTGCTAGCCCGGGACCGAAACTGAACGAGCAGTACTTC. This chain joins TRBV20-1 and TRBJ2-7; the D gene could be TRBD1 or TRBD2 (5 bases each). Trimming removed 3 bases from V and 5 bases from J, with 17 bases in between. Germline V gene lookup returns CDR1 DFQATT and CDR2 SNEGSKA (reference sequence). The CDR3 is made up of 14 amino acids.